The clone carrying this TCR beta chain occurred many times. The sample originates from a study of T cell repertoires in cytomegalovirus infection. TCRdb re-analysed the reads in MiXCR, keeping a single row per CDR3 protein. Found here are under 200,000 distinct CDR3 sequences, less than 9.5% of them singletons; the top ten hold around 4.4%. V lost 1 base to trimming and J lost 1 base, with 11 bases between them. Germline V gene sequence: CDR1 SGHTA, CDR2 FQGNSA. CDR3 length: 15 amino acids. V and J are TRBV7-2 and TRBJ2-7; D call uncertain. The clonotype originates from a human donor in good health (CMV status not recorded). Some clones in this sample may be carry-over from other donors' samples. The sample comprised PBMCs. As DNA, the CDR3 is TGTGCCAGCAGCTTAGACCGGAGTTGGTCCTACGAGCAGTACTTC. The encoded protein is CASSLDRSWSYEQYF.